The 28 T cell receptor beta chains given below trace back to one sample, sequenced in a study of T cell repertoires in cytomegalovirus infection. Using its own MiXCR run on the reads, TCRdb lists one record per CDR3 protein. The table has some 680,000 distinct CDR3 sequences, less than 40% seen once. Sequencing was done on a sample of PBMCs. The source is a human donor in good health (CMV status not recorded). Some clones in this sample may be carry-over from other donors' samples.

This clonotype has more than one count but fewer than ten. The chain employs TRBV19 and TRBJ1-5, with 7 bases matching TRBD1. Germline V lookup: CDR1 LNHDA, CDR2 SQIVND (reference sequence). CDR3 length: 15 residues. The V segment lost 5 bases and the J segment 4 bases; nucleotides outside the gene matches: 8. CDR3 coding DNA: TGTGCCAGTAGTCTTAACCGCAGGGGGAATCAGCCCCAGCATTTT. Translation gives CASSLNRRGNQPQHF.

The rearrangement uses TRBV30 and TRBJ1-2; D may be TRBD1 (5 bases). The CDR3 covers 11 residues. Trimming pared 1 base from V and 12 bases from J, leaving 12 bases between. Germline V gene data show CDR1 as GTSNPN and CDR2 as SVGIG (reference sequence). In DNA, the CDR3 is TGTGCCTGGAGTGGGAAGGGGCGGAACACCTTC. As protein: CAWSGKGRNTF.

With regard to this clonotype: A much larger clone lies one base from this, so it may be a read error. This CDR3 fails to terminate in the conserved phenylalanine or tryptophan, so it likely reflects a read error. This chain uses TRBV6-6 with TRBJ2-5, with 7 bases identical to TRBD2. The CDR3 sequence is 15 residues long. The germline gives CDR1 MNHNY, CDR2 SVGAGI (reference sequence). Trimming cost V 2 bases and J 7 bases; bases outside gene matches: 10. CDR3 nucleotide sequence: TGTGCCAGCAGTTACGCCCGGGGGGATGAGTGGACCCAGTACTGC. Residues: CASSYARGDEWTQYC.

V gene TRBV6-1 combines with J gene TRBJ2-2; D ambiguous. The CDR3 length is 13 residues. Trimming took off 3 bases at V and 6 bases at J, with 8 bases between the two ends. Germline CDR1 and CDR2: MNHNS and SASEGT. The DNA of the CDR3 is TGTGCCAGCAGTGATGGGTTAGCCGGGGAGCTGTTTTTT. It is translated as CASSDGLAGELFF.

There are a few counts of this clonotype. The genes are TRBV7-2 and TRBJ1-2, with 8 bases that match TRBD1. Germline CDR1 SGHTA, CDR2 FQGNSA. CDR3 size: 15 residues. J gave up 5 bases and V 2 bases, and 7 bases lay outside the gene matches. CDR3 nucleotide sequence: TGTGCCAGCAGCTTAAGACAGGGGAATAGGTATGGCTACACCTTC. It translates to CASSLRQGNRYGYTF.

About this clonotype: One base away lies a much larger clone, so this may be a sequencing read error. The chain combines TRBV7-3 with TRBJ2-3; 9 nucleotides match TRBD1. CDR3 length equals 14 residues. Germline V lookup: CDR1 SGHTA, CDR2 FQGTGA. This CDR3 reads CASSRTGETDTQSF. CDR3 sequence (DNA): TGTGCCAGCAGCCGGACAGGGGAGACAGATACGCAGTCTTTT.

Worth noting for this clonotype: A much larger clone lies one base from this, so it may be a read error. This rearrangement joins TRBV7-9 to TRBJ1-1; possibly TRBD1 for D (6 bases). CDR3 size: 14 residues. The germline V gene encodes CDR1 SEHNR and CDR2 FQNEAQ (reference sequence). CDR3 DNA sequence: TGTGCCAGCAGCTTCAGGGGTAGGGACACTGAATCTTTCTTT. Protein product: CASSFRGRDTESFF.

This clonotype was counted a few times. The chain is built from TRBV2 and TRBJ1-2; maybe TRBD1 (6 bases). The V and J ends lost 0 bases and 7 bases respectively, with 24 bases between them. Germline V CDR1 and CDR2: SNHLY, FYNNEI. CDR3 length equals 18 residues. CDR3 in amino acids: CASSEAVPGQRRGGGYTF. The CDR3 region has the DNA TGTGCCAGCAGTGAAGCGGTACCTGGACAGCGACGGGGTGGTGGCTACACCTTC.

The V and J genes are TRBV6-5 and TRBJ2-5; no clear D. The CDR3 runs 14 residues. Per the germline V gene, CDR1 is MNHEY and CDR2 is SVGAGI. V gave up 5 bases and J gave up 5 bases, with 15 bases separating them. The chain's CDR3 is CASSRSFTGETQYF. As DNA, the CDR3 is TGTGCCAGCAGTCGTTCCTTTACCGGCGAGACCCAGTACTTC.

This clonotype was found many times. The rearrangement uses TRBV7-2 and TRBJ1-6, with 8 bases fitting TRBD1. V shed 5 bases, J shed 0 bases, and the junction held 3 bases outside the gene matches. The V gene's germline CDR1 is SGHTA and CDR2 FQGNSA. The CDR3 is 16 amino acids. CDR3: CASSRTGSSYNSPLHF. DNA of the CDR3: TGTGCCAGCAGCCGGACAGGGAGCTCCTATAATTCACCCCTCCACTTT.

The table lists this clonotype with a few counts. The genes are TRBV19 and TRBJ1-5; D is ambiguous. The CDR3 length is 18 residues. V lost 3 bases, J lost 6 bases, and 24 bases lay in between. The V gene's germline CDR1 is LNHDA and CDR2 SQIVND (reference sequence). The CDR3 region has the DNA TGTGCCAGTAGTATCTCAGAAGAGGTCGTAGGTTTTTTTCAGCCCCAGCATTTT. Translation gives CASSISEEVVGFFQPQHF.

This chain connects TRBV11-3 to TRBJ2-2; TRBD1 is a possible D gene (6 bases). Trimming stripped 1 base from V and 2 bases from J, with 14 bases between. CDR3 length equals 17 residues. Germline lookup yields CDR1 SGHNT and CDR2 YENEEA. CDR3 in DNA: TGTGCCAGCAGCTTAGCGGTCTGGGGGCGTAACACCGGGGAGCTGTTTTTT. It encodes CASSLAVWGRNTGELFF. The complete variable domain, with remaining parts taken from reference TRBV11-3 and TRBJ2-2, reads EAGVVQSPRYKIIEKKQPVAFWCNPISGHNTLYWYLQNLGQGPELLIRYENEEAVDDSQLPKDRFSAERLKGVDSTLKIQPAELGDSAVYLCASSLAVWGRNTGELFFGEGSRLTVL.

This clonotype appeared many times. This CDR3 reads CASSLVGGRTYNEQFF. As DNA, the CDR3 is TGTGCCAGCAGCTTAGTGGGGGGTCGTACCTACAATGAGCAGTTCTTC. The rearrangement links TRBV7-6 to TRBJ2-1; a possible D gene is TRBD2 (6 bases). The CDR3 length is 16 residues. Trimming left V 1 base short and J 2 bases short, with 12 bases between. Germline loops: CDR1 SGHVS, CDR2 FNYEAQ.

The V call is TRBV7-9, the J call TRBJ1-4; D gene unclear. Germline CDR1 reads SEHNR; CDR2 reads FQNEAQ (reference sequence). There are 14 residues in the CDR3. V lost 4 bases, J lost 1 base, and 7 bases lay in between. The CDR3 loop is CASSWSRTNEKLFF. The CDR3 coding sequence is TGTGCCAGCAGCTGGTCCAGAACTAATGAAAAACTGTTTTTT. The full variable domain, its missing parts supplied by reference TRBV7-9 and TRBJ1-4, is DTGVSQNPRHKITKRGQNVTFRCDPISEHNRLYWYRQTLGQGPEFLTYFQNEAQLEKSRLLSDRFSAERPKGSFSTLEIQRTEQGDSAMYLCASSWSRTNEKLFFGSGTQLSVL.

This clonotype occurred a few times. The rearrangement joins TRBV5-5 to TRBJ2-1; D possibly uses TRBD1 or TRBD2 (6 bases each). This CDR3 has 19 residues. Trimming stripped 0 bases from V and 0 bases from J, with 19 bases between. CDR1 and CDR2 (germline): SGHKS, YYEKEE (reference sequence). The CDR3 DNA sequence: TGTGCCAGCAGCTTGGGATTGTCGTCGGGGGCCAACTCCTACAATGAGCAGTTCTTC. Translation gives CASSLGLSSGANSYNEQFF.

The CDR3 DNA reads as TGTGCCAGCAGCCGACAGGGAGTGAATCAGCCCCAGCATTTT. It encodes CASSRQGVNQPQHF. This sequence joins TRBV12-3 or TRBV12-4 and TRBJ1-5; 7 nucleotides line up with TRBD1. The CDR3 runs 14 residues. V lost 6 bases and J lost 4; bases outside the gene matches: 6.

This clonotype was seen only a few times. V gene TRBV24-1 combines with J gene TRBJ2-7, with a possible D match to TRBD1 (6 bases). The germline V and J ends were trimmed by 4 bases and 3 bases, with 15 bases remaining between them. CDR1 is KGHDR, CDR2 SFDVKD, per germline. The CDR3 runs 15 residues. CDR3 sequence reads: CATSDPVRGGYEQYF. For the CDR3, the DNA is TGTGCCACCAGTGACCCGGTCAGGGGCGGCTACGAGCAGTACTTC.

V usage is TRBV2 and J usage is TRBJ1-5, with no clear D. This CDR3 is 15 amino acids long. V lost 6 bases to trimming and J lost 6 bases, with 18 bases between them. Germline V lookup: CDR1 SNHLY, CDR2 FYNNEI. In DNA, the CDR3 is TGTGCCAGCAGCGCTGTGCGAGGGCAAGGTCAGCCCCAGCATTTT. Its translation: CASSAVRGQGQPQHF. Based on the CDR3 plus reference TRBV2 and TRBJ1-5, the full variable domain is EPEVTQTPSHQVTQMGQEVILRCVPISNHLYFYWYRQILGQKVEFLVSFYNNEISEKSEIFDDQFSVERPDGSNFTLKIRSTKLEDSAMYFCASSAVRGQGQPQHFGDGTRLSIL.

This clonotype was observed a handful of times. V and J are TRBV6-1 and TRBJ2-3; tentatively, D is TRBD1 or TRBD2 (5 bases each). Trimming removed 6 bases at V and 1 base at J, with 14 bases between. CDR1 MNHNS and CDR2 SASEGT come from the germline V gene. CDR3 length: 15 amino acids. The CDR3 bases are TGTGCCAGCAGGGGGGACCTGGGGGGCACAGATACGCAGTATTTT. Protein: CASRGDLGGTDTQYF.

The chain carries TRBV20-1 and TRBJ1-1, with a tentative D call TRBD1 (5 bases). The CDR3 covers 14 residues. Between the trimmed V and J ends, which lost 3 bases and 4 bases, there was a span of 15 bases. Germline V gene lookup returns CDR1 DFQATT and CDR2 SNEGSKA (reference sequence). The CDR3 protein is CSASWRGVGTEAFF. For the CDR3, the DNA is TGCAGTGCTAGTTGGAGGGGAGTCGGCACTGAAGCTTTCTTT.

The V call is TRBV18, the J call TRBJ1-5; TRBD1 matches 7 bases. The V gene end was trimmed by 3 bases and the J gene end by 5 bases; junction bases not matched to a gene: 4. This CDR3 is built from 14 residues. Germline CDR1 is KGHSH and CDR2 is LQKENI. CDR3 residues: CASSPTGPDQPQHF. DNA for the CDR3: TGTGCCAGCTCACCGACAGGGCCGGATCAGCCCCAGCATTTT.

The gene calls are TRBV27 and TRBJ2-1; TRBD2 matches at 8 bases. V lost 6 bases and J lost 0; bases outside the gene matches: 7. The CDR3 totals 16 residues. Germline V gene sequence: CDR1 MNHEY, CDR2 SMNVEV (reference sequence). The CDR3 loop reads CASSHSGAVSYNEQFF. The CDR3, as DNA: TGTGCCAGCAGCCATAGCGGGGCGGTCTCCTACAATGAGCAGTTCTTC.

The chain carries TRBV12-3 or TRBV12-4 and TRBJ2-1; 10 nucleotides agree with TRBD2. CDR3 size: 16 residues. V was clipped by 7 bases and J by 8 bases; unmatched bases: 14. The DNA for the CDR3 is TGTGCCAGCACTAGCGTGAGCGGGGGGGTTTCGCATGAGCAGTTCTTC. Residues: CASTSVSGGVSHEQFF.

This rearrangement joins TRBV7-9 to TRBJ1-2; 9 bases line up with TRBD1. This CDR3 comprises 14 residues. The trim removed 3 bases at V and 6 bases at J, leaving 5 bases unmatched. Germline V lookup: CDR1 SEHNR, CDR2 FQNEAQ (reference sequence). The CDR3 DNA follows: TGTGCCAGCAGCTTCCCCGGGACAGGGAATGGCTACACCTTC. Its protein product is CASSFPGTGNGYTF. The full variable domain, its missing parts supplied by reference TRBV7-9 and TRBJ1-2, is DTGVSQNPRHKITKRGQNVTFRCDPISEHNRLYWYRQTLGQGPEFLTYFQNEAQLEKSRLLSDRFSAERPKGSFSTLEIQRTEQGDSAMYLCASSFPGTGNGYTFGSGTRLTVV.

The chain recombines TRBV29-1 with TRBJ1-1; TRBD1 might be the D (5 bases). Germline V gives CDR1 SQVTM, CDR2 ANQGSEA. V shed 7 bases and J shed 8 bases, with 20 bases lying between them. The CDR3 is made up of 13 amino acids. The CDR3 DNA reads TGCAGCGCTGGGACCGGGGTTCAAATGGAAGCTTTCTTT. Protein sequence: CSAGTGVQMEAFF. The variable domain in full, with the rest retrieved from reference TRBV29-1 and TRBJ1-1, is SAVISQKPSRDICQRGTSLTIQCQVDSQVTMMFWYRQQPGQSLTLIATANQGSEATYESGFVIDKFPISRPNLTFSTLTVSNMSPEDSSIYLCSAGTGVQMEAFFGQGTRLTVV.

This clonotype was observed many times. The CDR3 region has the DNA TGTGCCAGCAGCTTGGGACGGGCAGTGAACACTGAAGCTTTCTTT. Translation: CASSLGRAVNTEAFF. This chain joins TRBV7-2 and TRBJ1-1, with a tentative D call TRBD1 (5 bases). Trimming removed 3 bases at V and 0 bases at J, with 11 bases between. From germline, CDR1 is SGHTA and CDR2 FQGNSA. This CDR3 has 15 amino acids.

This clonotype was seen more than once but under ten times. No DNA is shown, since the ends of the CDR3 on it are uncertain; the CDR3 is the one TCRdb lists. The CDR3 spells CASSVRFGGSYEQYF. The chain carries TRBV7-2 and TRBJ2-7. From its first to its last residue, the CDR3 has 15 amino acids. Per the germline V gene, CDR1 is SGHTA and CDR2 is FQGNSA.

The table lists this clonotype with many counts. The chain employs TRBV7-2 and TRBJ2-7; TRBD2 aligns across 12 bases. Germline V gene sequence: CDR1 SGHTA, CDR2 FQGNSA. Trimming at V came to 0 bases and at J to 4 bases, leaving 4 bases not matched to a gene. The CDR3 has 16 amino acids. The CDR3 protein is CASSLARLAGEYEQYF. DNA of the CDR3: TGTGCCAGCAGCTTAGCGCGACTAGCGGGAGAGTACGAGCAGTACTTC.